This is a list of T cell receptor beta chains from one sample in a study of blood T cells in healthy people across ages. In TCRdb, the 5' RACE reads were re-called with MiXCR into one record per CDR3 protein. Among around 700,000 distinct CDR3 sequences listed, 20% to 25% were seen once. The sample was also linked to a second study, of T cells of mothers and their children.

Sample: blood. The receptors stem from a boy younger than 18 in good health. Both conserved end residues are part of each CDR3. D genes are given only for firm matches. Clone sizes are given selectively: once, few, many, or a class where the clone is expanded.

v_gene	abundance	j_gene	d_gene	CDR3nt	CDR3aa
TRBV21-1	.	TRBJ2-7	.	TGTGCCAGCAGCAAAGAGGAGGGGGTTTACGAGCAGTACTTC	CASSKEEGVYEQYF
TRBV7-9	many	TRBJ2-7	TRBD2	TGTGCCAGCAGTGCCGGGACTAGCGGCTCCTACGAGCAGTACTTC	CASSAGTSGSYEQYF
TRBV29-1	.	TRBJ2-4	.	TGCAGCGTTGCGGACAGAGGCAAAAACATTCAGTACTTC	CSVADRGKNIQYF
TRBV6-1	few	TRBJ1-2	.	TGTGCCAGCAGTGAATCTCTCGGGACGGTTCGATATGGCTACACCTTC	CASSESLGTVRYGYTF
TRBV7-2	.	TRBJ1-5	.	TGTGCCAGCAAATTAACGGTACAGGGCAATCAGCCCCAGCATTTT	CASKLTVQGNQPQHF
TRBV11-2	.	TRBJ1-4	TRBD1	TGTGCCAGCAGCTGGACAGGGCTTGCAACTAATGAAAAACTGTTTTTT	CASSWTGLATNEKLFF
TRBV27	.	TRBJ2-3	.	TGTGCCAGCAGTTTATCGGGGGACGTTTTGGATACGCAGTATTTT	CASSLSGDVLDTQYF
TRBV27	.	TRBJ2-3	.	TGTGCCAGCAGTTTATCATTTCCTATTGCAGATACGCAGTATTTT	CASSLSFPIADTQYF
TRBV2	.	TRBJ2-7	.	TGTGCCAGCAGGCTTGGCTACGAGCAGTACTTC	CASRLGYEQYF
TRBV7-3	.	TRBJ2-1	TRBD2	TGTGCCAGCAGCCCCCTAGCGGATCCAAACAATGAGCAGTTCTTC	CASSPLADPNNEQFF
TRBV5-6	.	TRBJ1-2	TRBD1	TGTGCCAGCAGCTATGGGACAGGGGGTCCCTATGGCTACACCTTC	CASSYGTGGPYGYTF
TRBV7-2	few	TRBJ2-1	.	TGTGCCAGCAGCTTTCATACGGGAAATGAGCAGTTCTTC	CASSFHTGNEQFF
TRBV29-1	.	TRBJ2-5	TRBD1	TGCAGCGTCGTAGGACAGGCCACCTACGAGCGGTACTTC	CSVVGQATYERYF
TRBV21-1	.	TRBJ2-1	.	TGTGCCAGCCCTGGAGCGGGGTTTCCATACAATGAGCAGTTCTTC	CASPGAGFPYNEQFF
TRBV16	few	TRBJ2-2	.	TGTGCCAGCAGCACCGGACTTTCCTTTCCTTCGTCCGGGGAGCTGTTTTTT	CASSTGLSFPSSGELFF
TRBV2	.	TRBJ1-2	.	TGTGCCAGCAGCTCACCCGGAATTGACTATGGCTACACCTTC	CASSSPGIDYGYTF
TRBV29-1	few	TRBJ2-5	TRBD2	TGCAGCACCGAGGGAGGGAGGCATGGAGAGACCCAGTACTTC	CSTEGGRHGETQYF
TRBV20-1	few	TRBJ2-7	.	TGCAGTGCTAGAGAGGACGGTGCTGGCGAGCAGTACTTC	CSAREDGAGEQYF
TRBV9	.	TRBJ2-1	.	TGTGCCAGCAGCGCCGGGTGGAGCTCCTACAATGAGCAGTTCTTC	CASSAGWSSYNEQFF
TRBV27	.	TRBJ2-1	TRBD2	TGTGCCAGCAGCTCTAGCGGGGCGGGGGGGTATGAGCAGTTCTTC	CASSSSGAGGYEQFF
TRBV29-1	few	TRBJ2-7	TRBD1	TGCAGCGTTGGGCCGGGACAGTCTTCCTCCTACGAGCAATACTTC	CSVGPGQSSSYEQYF
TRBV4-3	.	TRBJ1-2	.	TGCGCCAGCAGCCAAGACCCCAGGTCGCCAAGGGGCTACACCTTC	CASSQDPRSPRGYTF
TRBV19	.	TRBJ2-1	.	TGTGCCAGTAACCTAGCGACTACCTACAATGAGCAGTTCTTC	CASNLATTYNEQFF
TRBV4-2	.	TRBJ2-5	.	TGTGCCAGCAGCCAACGCGAATCGGAGACCCAGTACTTC	CASSQRESETQYF
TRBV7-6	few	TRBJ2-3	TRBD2	TGTGCCAGCAGCTTAGCCGGGACTAGCGGGAGTCCGGGGTCCACAGATACGCAGTATTTT	CASSLAGTSGSPGSTDTQYF
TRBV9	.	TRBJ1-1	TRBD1	TGTGCCAGCAGCGTTCAGGGGGCAGGAACTGAAGCTTTCTTT	CASSVQGAGTEAFF
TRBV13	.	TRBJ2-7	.	TGTGCCAGCAGCATCCGTGGCGAGCAGTACTTC	CASSIRGEQYF
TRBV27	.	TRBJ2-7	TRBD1	TGTGCCAGCAGTATGGGGGACAGGTCCTACGAGCAGTACTTC	CASSMGDRSYEQYF
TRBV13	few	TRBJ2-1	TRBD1	TGTGCCAGCAACTCACGACAGGGGGCGAGGAACAATGAGCAGTTCTTC	CASNSRQGARNNEQFF
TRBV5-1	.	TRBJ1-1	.	TGCGCCAGCAGCTTGAACAGCTTGAACACTGAAGCTTTCTTT	CASSLNSLNTEAFF
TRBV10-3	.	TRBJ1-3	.	TGTGCCATCAGTGACACCGGGACACGGGGAAACACCATATATTTT	CAISDTGTRGNTIYF
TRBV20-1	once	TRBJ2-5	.	TGCAGTGCGAGGGAGGTCGGGATAGAACAAGAGACCCAGTACTTC	CSAREVGIEQETQYF